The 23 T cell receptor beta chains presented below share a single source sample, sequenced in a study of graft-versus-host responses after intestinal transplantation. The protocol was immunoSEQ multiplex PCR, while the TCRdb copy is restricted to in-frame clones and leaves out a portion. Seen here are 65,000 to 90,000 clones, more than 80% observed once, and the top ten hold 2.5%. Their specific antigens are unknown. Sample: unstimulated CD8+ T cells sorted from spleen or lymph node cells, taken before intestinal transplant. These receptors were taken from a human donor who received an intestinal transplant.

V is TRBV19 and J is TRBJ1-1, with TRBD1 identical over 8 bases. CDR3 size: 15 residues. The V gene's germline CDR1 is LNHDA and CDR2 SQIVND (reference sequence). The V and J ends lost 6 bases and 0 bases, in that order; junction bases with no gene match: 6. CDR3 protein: CASRVETGVNTEAFF. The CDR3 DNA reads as TGTGCCAGTAGGGTCGAGACAGGGGTGAACACTGAAGCTTTCTTT.

In nucleotides, the CDR3 is TGTGCCAGCAGCTCACTCCGGGACAGGGGACATGAGCAGTTCTTC. It is translated as CASSSLRDRGHEQFF. V and J are TRBV7-8 and TRBJ2-1; TRBD1 aligns across 10 bases. The V gene end was trimmed by 4 bases and the J gene end by 8 bases; junction bases not matched to a gene: 8. The CDR3 runs 15 residues. Germline assignment: CDR1 SGHVS and CDR2 FQNEAQ.

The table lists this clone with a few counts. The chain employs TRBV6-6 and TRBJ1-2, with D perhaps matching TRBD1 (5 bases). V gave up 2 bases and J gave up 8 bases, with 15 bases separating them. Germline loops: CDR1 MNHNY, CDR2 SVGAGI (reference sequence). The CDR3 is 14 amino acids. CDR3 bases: TGTGCCAGCAGTTACGCCACCGGGGGAGAGGGCTACACCTTC. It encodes CASSYATGGEGYTF.

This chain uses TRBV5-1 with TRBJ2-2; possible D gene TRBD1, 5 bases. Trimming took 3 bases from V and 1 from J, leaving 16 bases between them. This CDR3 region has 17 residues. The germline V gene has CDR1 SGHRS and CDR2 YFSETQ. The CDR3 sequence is CASSSTQGALNTGELFF. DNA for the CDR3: TGCGCCAGCAGCTCTACCCAGGGTGCCTTGAACACCGGGGAGCTGTTTTTT. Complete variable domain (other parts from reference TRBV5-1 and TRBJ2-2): KAGVTQTPRYLIKTRGQQVTLSCSPISGHRSVSWYQQTPGQGLQFLFEYFSETQRNKGNFPGRFSGRQFSNSRSEMNVSTLELGDSALYLCASSSTQGALNTGELFFGEGSRLTVL.

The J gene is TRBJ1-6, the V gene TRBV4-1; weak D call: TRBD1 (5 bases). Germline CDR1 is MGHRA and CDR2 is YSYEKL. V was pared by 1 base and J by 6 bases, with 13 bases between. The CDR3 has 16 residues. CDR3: CASSQGQGLPNSPLHF. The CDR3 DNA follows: TGCGCCAGCAGCCAAGGTCAGGGCCTCCCTAATTCACCCCTCCACTTT.

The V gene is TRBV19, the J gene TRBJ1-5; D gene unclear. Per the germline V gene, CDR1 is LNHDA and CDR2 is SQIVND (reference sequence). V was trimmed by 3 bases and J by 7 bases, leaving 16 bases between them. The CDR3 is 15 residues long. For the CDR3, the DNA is TGTGCCAGTAGTATCGGAGGGTCTAGGTTACAGCCCCAGCATTTT. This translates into CASSIGGSRLQPQHF.

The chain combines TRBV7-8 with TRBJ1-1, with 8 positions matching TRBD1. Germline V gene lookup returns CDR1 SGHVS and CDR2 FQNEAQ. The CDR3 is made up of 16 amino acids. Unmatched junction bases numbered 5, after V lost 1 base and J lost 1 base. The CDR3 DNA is TGTGCCAGCAGCTTAGGACAGGGGTGGTGGAACACTGAAGCTTTCTTT. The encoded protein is CASSLGQGWWNTEAFF. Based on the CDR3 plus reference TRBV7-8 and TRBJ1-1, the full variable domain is GAGVSQSPRYKVAKRGQDVALRCDPISGHVSLFWYQQALGQGPEFLTYFQNEAQLDKSGLPSDRFFAERPEGSVSTLKIQRTQQEDSAVYLCASSLGQGWWNTEAFFGQGTRLTVV.

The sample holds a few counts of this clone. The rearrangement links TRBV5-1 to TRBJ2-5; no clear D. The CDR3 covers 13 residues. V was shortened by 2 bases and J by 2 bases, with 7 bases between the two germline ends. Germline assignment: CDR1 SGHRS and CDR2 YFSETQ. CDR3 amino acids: CASSLPQQETQYF. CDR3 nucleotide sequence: TGCGCCAGCAGCTTACCGCAGCAAGAGACCCAGTACTTC.

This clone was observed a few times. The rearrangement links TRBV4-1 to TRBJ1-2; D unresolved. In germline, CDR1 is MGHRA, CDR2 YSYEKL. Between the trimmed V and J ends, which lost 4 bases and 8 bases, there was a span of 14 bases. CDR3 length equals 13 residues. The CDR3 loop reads CASSPVGGWGYTF. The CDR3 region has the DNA TGCGCCAGCAGCCCGGTGGGAGGATGGGGCTACACCTTC.

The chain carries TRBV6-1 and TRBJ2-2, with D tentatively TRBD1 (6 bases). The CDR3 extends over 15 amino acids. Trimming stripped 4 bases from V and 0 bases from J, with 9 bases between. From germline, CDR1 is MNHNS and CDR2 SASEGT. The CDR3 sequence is CASSADSTNTGELFF. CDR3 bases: TGTGCCAGCAGTGCGGACAGTACGAACACCGGGGAGCTGTTTTTT.

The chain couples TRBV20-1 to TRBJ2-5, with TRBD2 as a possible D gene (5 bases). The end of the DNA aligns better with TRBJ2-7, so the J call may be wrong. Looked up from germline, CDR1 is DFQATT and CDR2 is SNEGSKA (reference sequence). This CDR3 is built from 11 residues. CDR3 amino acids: CSARAGVEQYF. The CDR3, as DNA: TGCAGTGCTAGGGCCGGGGTCGAGCAGTACTTC.

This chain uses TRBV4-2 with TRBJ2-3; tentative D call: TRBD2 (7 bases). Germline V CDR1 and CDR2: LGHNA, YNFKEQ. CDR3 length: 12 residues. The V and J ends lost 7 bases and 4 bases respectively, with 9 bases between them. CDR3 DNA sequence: TGTGCCAGCACGGGGGGCCCAGATACGCAGTATTTT. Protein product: CASTGGPDTQYF.

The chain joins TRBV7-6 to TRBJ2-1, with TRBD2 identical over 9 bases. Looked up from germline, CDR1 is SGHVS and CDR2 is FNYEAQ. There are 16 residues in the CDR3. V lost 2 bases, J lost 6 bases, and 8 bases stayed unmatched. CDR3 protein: CASSLIAGETLNEQFF. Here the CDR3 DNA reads TGTGCCAGCAGCTTAATAGCGGGAGAAACCCTCAATGAGCAGTTCTTC.

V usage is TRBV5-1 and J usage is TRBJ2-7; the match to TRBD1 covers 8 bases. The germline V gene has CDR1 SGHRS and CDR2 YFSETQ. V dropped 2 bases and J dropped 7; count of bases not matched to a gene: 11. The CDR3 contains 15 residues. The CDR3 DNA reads TGCGCCAGCAGCTTCACAGGGGGTTTTTCGGAAGAGCAGTACTTC. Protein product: CASSFTGGFSEEQYF.

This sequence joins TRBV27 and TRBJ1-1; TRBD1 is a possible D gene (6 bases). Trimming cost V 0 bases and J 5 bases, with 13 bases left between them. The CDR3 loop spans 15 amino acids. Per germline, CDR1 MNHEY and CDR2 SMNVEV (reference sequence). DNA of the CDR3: TGTGCCAGCAGTTTATCGCAGGGGCTGGGGACTGAAGCTTTCTTT. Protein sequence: CASSLSQGLGTEAFF.

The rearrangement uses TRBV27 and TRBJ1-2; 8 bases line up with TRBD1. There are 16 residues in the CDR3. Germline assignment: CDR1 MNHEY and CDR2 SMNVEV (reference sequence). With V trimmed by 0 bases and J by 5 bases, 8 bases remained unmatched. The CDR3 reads CASSLSGQGAGYGYTF. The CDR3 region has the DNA TGTGCCAGCAGTTTATCGGGCCAGGGGGCAGGTTATGGCTACACCTTC.

The CDR3 nucleotides are TGCGCCAGCAGCTTGGGGCAGATTAATGAAAAACTGTTTTTT. Protein product: CASSLGQINEKLFF. The chain combines TRBV5-1 with TRBJ1-4; D is ambiguous. Germline CDR1 reads SGHRS; CDR2 reads YFSETQ. The CDR3 totals 14 residues. Trimming shortened V by 0 bases and J by 4 bases, and 7 bases separated the two germline ends.

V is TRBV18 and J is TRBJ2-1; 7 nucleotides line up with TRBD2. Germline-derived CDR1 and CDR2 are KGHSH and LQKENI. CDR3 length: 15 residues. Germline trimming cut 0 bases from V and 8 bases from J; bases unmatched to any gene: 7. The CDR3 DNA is TGTGCCAGCTCACCACCGATAGCGGGTAAATATGAGCAGTTCTTC. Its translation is CASSPPIAGKYEQFF.

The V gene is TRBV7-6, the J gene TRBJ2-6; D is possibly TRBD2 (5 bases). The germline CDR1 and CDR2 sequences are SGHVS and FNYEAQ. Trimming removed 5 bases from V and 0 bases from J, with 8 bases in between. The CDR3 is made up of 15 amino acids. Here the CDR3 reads CASSPGNSGANVLTF. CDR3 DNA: TGTGCCAGCAGCCCCGGGAACTCTGGGGCCAACGTCCTGACTTTC.

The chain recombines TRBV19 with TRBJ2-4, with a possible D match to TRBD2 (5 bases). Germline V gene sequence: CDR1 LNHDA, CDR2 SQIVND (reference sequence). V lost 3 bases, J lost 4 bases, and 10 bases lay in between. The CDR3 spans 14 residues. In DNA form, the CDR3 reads TGTGCCAGTAGTATTTCCGGCGGGAAAAACATTCAGTACTTC. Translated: CASSISGGKNIQYF.

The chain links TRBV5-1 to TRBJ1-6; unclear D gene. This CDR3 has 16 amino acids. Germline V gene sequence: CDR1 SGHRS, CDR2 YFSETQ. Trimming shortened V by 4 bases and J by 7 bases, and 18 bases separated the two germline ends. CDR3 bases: TGCGCCAGCAGCCTGCGGGTCGAAGGAGGCAATTCACCCCTCCACTTT. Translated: CASSLRVEGGNSPLHF. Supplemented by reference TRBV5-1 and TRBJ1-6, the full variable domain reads KAGVTQTPRYLIKTRGQQVTLSCSPISGHRSVSWYQQTPGQGLQFLFEYFSETQRNKGNFPGRFSGRQFSNSRSEMNVSTLELGDSALYLCASSLRVEGGNSPLHFGNGTRLTVT.

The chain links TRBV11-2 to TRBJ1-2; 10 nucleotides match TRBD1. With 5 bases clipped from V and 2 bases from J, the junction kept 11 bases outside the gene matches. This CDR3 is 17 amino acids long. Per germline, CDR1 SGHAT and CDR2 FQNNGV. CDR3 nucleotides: TGTGCCAGCAGCCGTCTCCGGGACAGGGGATGGAACTATGGCTACACCTTC. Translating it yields CASSRLRDRGWNYGYTF.

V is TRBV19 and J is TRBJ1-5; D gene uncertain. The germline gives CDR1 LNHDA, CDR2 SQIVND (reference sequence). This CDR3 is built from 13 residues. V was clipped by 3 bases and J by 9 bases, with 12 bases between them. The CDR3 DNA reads TGTGCCAGTAGTATTAGGGAGACCCGGCCCCAGCATTTT. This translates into CASSIRETRPQHF.